The clone carrying this T cell receptor beta chain was counted a few times. The antigen remains undetermined. The CDR3 contains 16 residues. The sample belongs to a study of cytomegalovirus exposure and HLA in healthy donors. General study points: In a later analysis, TCR beta V- and J-gene trimming was associated with a missense DCLRE1C variant.

Primers for the PCR totalled 60 Vbeta and 13 Jbeta. Measured with immunoSEQ multiplex PCR; TCRdb has only the in-frame clones, and not every one. The profile shows 160,000 or so clones, roughly 82% of them singletons. This TCR was sampled from a man aged 45-60 years in good health and CMV-seropositive. The chain uses TRBV21-1 and TRBJ2-5; no check of the table's D call, TRBD1, against the DNA was made. TRBV21-1 is tagged as a pseudogene. Sequences were obtained from PBMCs. CDR3 in amino acids: CASSSSRDRVKETQYF. CDR3 DNA: TGTGCCAGCAGCTCCTCCCGGGACAGGGTTAAAGAGACCCAGTACTTC.